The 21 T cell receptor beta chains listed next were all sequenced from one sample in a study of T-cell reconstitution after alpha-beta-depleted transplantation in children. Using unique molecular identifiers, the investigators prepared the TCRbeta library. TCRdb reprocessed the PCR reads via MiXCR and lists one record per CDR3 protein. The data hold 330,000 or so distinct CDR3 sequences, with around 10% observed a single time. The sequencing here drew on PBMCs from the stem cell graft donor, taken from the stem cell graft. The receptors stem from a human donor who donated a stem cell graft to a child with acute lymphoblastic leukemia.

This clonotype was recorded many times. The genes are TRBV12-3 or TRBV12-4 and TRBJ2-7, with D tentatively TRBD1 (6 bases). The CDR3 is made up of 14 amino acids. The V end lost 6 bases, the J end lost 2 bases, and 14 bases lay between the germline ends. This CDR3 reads CASSPTGPPYEQYF. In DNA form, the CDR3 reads TGTGCCAGCAGCCCGACAGGACCCCCCTACGAGCAGTACTTC.

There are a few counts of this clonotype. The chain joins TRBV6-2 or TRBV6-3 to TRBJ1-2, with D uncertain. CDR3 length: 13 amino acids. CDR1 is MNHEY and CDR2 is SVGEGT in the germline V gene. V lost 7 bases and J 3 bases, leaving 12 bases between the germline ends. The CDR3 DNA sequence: TGTGCCAGCAACGGGAACAGATACTATGGCTACACCTTC. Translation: CASNGNRYYGYTF.

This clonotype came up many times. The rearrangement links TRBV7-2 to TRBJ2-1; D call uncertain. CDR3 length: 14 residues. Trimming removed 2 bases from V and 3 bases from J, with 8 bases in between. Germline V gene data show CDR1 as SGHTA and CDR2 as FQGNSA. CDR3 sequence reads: CASSLSPYYNEQFF. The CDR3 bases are TGTGCCAGCAGCTTATCACCATACTACAATGAGCAGTTCTTC.

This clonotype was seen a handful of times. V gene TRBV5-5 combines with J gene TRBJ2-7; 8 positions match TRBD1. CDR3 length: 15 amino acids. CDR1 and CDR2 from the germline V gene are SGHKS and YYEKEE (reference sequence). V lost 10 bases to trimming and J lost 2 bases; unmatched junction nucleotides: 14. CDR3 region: CAASIGATGAYEQYF. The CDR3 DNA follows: TGTGCCGCCAGCATTGGGGCGACAGGGGCCTACGAGCAGTACTTC.

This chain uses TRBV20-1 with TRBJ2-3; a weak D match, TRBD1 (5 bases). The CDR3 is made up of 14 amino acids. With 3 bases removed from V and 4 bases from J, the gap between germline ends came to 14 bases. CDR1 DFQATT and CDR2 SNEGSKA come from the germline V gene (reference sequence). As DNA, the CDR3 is TGCAGTGCTAGTACCCAGGGTGACTCAGATACGCAGTATTTT. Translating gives CSASTQGDSDTQYF.

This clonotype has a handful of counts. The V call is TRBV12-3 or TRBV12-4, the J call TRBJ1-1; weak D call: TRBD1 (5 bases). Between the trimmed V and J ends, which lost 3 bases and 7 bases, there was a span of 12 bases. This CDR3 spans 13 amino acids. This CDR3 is CASSLRDLVEAFF. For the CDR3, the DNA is TGTGCCAGCAGTTTGAGGGACTTAGTTGAAGCTTTCTTT.

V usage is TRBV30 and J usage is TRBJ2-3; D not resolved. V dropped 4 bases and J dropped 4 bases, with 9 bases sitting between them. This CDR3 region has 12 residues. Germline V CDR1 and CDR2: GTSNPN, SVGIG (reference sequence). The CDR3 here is CAWTDLADTQYF. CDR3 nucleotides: TGTGCCTGGACGGATCTCGCAGATACGCAGTATTTT.

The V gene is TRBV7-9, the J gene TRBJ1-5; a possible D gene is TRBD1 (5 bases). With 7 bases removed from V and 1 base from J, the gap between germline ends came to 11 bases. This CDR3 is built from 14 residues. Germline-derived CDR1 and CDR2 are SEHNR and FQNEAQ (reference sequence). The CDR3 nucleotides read TGTGCCAGCACCCGGGGGGAGAGCAATCAGCCCCAGCATTTT. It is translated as CASTRGESNQPQHF.

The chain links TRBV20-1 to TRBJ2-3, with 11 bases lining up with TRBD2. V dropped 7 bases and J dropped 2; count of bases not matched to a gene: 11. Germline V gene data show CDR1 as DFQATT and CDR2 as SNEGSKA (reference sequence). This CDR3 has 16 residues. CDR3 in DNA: TGCAGTGTTGGAACCGGGACTAGCGGACTCACAGATACGCAGTATTTT. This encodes CSVGTGTSGLTDTQYF.

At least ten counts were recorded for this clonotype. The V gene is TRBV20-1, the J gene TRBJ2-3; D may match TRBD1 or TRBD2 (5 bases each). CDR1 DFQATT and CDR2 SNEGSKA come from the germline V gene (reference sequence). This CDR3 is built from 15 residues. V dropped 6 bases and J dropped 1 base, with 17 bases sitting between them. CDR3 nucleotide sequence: TGCAGTGCCCAATCGGGGACCACCGGCACAGATACGCAGTATTTT. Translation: CSAQSGTTGTDTQYF.

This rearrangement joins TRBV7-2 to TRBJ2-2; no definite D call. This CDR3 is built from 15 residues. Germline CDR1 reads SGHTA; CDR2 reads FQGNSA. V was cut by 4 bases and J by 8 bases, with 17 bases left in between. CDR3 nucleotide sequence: TGTGCCAGCAGCTCGGTGCCTGGGGTACGGGGGGAGCTGTTTTTT. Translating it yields CASSSVPGVRGELFF.

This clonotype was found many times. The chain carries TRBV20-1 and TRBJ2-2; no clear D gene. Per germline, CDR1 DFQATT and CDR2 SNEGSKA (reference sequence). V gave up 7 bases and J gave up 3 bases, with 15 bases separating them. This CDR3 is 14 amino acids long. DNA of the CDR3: TGCAGTGTCCCCCAGGCCCGTGACACCGGGGAGCTGTTTTTT. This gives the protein CSVPQARDTGELFF.

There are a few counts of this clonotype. The CDR3 bases are TGTGCCAGCAGTGAGGACAGGGTTCAAGAGACCCAGTACTTC. Amino acids: CASSEDRVQETQYF. The chain employs TRBV6-1 and TRBJ2-5; 8 nucleotides align to TRBD1. The CDR3 sequence is 14 residues long. V lost 3 bases to trimming and J lost 2 bases; unmatched junction nucleotides: 2. Germline assignment: CDR1 MNHNS and CDR2 SASEGT.

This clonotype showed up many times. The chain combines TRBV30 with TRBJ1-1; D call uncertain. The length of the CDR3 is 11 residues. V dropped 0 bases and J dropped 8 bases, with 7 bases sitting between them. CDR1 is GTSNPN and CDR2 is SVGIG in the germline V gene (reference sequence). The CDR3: CAWSVESEAFF. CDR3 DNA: TGTGCCTGGAGTGTTGAGAGCGAAGCTTTCTTT.

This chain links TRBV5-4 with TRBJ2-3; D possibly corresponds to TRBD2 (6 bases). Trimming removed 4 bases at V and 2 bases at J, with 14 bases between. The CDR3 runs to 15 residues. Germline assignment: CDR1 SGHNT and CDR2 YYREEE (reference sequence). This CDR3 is CASSGPGEPTDTQYF. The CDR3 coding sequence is TGTGCCAGCAGCGGACCGGGGGAGCCCACAGATACGCAGTATTTT.

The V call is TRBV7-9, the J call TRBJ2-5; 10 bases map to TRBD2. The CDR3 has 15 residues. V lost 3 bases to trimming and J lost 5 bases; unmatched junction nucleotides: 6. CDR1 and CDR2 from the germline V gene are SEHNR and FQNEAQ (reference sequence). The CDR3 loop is CASSLASGRSETQYF. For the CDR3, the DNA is TGTGCCAGCAGCTTGGCTAGCGGGAGATCGGAGACCCAGTACTTC.

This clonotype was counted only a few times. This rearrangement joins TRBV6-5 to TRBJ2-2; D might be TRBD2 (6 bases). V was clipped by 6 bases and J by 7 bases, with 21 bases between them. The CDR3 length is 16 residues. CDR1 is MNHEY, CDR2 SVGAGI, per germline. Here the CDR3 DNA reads TGTGCCAGCAGGCCGCCGGGACTCGGGTTAAACGGGGAGCTGTTTTTT. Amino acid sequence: CASRPPGLGLNGELFF.

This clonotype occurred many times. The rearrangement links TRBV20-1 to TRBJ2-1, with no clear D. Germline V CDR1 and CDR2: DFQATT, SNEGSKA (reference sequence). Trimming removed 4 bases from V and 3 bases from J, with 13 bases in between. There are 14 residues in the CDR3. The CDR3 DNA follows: TGCAGTGCTATGTACTGGCGGAACTACAATGAGCAGTTCTTC. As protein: CSAMYWRNYNEQFF.

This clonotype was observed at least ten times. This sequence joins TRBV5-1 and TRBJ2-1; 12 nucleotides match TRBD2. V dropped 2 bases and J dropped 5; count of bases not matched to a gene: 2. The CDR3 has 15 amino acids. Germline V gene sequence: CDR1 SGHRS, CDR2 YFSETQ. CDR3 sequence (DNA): TGCGCCAGCAGCTTACTAGCGGGAGGAAACAATGAGCAGTTCTTC. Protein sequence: CASSLLAGGNNEQFF.

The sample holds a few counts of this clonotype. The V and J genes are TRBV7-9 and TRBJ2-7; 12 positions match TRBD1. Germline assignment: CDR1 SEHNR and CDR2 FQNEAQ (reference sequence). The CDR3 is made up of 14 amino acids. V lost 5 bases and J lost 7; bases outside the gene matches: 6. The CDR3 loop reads CASSEGQGAREQYF. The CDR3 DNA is TGTGCCAGCAGCGAGGGACAGGGGGCTCGAGAGCAGTACTTC.

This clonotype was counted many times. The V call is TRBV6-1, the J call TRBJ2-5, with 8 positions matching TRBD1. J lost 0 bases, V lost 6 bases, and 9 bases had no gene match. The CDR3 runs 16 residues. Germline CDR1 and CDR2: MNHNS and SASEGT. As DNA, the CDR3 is TGTGCCAGCAGACCCGGGGACAGGAGGTACCAAGAGACCCAGTACTTC. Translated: CASRPGDRRYQETQYF.